This TCR beta chain emerged from a study of T cells in women clearing cervical HPV infection. Overall study findings and caveats: T-cell numbers per sample were unknown and may explain richness differences.

The repertoire was sequenced with immunoSEQ multiplex PCR; TCRdb's copy has only in-frame clones and lacks some. The ten top clones account for 1.5% to 2%, within a sample of roughly 35,000 clones. As to this clone: As yet, its antigen is unknown. The read ends 3 residues shy of where the CDR3 ends; the end is completed using the germline J gene.

Germline V gene sequence: CDR1 LNHDA, CDR2 SQIVND (reference sequence). CDR3 length: 13 amino acids. The receptor comes from a woman aged 18-70 years with a cervical HPV16 infection that either progressed to CIN3+ or cleared (not recorded which). The chain employs TRBV19 and TRBJ1-2; 8 nucleotides align to TRBD1. Sequenced: blood buffy coat. The DNA read from the CDR3 is TGTGCCAGTGGACAGGGACGCACAGATACC. Translated: CASGQGRTDT. The whole CDR3 protein reads CASGQGRTDTYTF. Combining the CDR3 with reference TRBV19 and TRBJ1-2 gives the whole variable domain DGGITQSPKYLFRKEGQNVTLSCEQNLNHDAMYWYRQDPGQGLRLIYYSQIVNDFQKGDIAEGYSVSREKKESFPLTVTSAQKNPTAFYLCASGQGRTDTYTFGSGTRLTVV.